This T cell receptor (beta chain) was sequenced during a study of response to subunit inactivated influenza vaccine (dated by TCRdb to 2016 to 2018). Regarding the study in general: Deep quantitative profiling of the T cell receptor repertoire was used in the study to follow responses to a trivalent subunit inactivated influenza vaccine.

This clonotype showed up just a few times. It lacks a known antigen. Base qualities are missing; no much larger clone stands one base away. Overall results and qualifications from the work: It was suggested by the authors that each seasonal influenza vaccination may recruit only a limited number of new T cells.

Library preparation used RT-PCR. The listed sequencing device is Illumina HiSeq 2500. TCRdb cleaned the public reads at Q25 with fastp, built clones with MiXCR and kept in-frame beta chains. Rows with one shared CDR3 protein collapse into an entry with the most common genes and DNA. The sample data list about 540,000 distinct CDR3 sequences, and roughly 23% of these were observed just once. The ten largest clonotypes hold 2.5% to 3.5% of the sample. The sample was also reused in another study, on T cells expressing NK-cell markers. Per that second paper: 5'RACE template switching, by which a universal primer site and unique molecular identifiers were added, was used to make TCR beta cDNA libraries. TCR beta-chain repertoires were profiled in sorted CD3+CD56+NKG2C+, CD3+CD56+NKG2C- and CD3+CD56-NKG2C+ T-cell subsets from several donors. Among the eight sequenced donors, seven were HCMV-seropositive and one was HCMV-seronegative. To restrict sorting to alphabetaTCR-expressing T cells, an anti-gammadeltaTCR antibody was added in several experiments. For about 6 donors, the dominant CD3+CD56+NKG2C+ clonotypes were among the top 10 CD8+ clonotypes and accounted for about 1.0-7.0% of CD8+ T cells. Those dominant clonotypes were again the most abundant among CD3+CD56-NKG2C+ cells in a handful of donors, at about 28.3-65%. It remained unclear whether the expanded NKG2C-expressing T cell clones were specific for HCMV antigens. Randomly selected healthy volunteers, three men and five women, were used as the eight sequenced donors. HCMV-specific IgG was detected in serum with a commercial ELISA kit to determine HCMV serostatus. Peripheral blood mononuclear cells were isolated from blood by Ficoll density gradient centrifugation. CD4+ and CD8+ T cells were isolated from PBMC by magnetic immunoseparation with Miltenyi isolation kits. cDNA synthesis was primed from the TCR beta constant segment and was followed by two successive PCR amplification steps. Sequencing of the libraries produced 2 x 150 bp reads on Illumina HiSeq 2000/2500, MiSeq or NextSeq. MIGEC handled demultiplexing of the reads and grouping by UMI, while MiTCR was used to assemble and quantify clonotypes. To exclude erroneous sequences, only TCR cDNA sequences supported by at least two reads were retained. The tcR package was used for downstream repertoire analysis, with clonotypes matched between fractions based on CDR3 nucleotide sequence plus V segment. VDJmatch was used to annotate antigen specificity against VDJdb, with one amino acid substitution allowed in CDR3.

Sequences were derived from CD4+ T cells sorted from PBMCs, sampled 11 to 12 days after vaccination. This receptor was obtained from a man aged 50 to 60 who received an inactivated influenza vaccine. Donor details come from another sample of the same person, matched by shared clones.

The CDR3 region: CATSEYGQEEQETQYF. The nucleotides are TGTGCCACCAGTGAATACGGACAGGAAGAACAAGAGACCCAGTACTTC. The rearrangement combines TRBV24-1 with TRBJ2-5, and 7 junctional nucleotides match TRBD1. Compared with germline, V lacks 4 bases and J lacks 2 bases; bases without a gene match: 9. Via the germline V gene, CDR1 is KGHDR and CDR2 SFDVKD. Including the terminal cysteine and phenylalanine, the CDR3 comprises 16 residues. The read is trimmed to its CDR3 DNA, 48 bases read in frame from base 1.